Listed below are T cell receptor beta chains from one sample, sequenced in a study of Graves' ophthalmopathy and Graves' hyperthyroidism. TCRdb re-called the multiplex PCR reads through MiXCR, storing one row per CDR3 protein. The sample has over a million distinct CDR3 sequences, 35% to 45% seen once; the top ten hold around 10%. Sequenced sample: peripheral blood or thyroid tissue (not recorded which). The receptors originated from an adult man with Graves' hyperthyroidism. Both conserved end residues are part of each CDR3. D genes are given only for firm matches. Size tells how often a clone was seen (once, few, many) or the class of an expanded clone, and some rows leave it out.

V gene	J gene	D gene	clone size	CDR3 DNA	CDR3 protein
TRBV7-9	TRBJ2-5	NA	NA	TGTGCCAGCAGTTACTCGTCCCTGGGGGAGACCCAGTACTTC	CASSYSSLGETQYF
TRBV10-3	TRBJ2-7	NA	many	TGTGCCATCAGTGATCCAGGGGGGCGGGAGCAGTACTTC	CAISDPGGREQYF
TRBV20-1	TRBJ1-1	TRBD1	many	TGCAGTGCTGGGAAATACAGGGGCGACATGAACACTGAAGCTTTCTTT	CSAGKYRGDMNTEAFF
TRBV7-8	TRBJ1-4	NA	NA	TGTGCCAGCAGCCCGCCCGGGACTGGGAATAATGAAAAACTGTTTTTT	CASSPPGTGNNEKLFF
TRBV19	TRBJ2-2	TRBD1	NA	TGTGCCAGTACTCTCCATAGGGGGGGGACAGGGAAGAACACCGGGGAGCTGTTTTTT	CASTLHRGGTGKNTGELFF
TRBV7-9	TRBJ1-2	TRBD1	many	TGTGCCAGCAGCTTATTACCGGGACAGTACTATGGCTACACCTTC	CASSLLPGQYYGYTF
TRBV5-6	TRBJ2-7	TRBD2	NA	TGTGCCAGCAGCTTGGACCGAGCGGGAGTCGGAGAGCAGTACTTC	CASSLDRAGVGEQYF
TRBV5-1	TRBJ1-1	TRBD1	NA	TGCGCCAGCAGCTTGTCGGGGGACAGGGATTTGAACACTGAAGCTTTCTTT	CASSLSGDRDLNTEAFF
TRBV29-1	TRBJ1-1	TRBD1	few	TGCAGCGCCGGGGACAGGGGGAGGAACACTGAAGCTTTCTTT	CSAGDRGRNTEAFF
TRBV9	TRBJ2-6	NA	NA	TGTGCCAGCAGCCTCGTGGACTACCCTCGGAGGGCCAACGTCCTGACTTTC	CASSLVDYPRRANVLTF
TRBV7-2	TRBJ1-1	NA	NA	TGTGCCAGCATCCCGGGGAGGACTGAAGCTTTCTTT	CASIPGRTEAFF
TRBV30	TRBJ2-7	NA	few	TGTGCCTGGAGTGTGGGGGCTACGTGGCTCGAGCAGTACTTC	CAWSVGATWLEQYF
TRBV7-2	TRBJ2-5	NA	NA	TGTGCCAGCAGCTTCCGGACGACACAGCACTTC	CASSFRTTQHF
TRBV6-6	TRBJ2-5	NA	many	TGTGCCAGCAGTTCCCCGGCCGAAGCAAAAGAGACCCAGTACTTC	CASSSPAEAKETQYF
TRBV11-2	TRBJ2-7	NA	NA	TGTGCCAGCAGTTTAGCCTCTCGGACCCTCTACGAGCAGTACTTC	CASSLASRTLYEQYF
TRBV7-2	TRBJ1-5	NA	NA	TGCGCCAGCAGCCAAGGTTGGCAGGGCCTCCTAAATCAGCCCCAGCATTTT	CASSQGWQGLLNQPQHF
TRBV13	TRBJ1-1	TRBD1	NA	TGTGCCAGCAGTCCGCAGGGGGCTAGTACTGAAGCTTCCTTT	CASSPQGASTEASF
TRBV20-1	TRBJ2-3	NA	NA	TGCAGTGCTAGCCCATCCATCGGGTACACAGATACGCAGTATTTT	CSASPSIGYTDTQYF
TRBV4-1	TRBJ2-7	NA	NA	TGCGCCAGCAGCCAAGAATGGGCATCTGCCTACGAGCAGTACTTC	CASSQEWASAYEQYF
TRBV6-2/TRBV6-3	TRBJ1-5	TRBD1	many	TGTGCCAGCAGATGGGACAGGCAAAATCAGCCCCAGCATTTT	CASRWDRQNQPQHF
TRBV10-3	TRBJ2-3	TRBD2	NA	TGTGCCATCACGCGGGCGGGGGGCGGGTCGAGCACAGATACGCAGTATTTT	CAITRAGGGSSTDTQYF
TRBV6-5	TRBJ2-7	NA	NA	TGTGCCAGCAATCCCGGGACTCCTCTCCTGGGCGAGCAGTACTTC	CASNPGTPLLGEQYF
TRBV7-2	TRBJ2-5	NA	NA	TGTGCCAGCAGCCCCCGGCCAGTTGCGTTTCAAGAGACCCAGTACTTC	CASSPRPVAFQETQYF
TRBV7-9	TRBJ2-1	TRBD1	few	TGTGCCAGCAGCCCCACAGGGGTTGAGCAGTTCTTC	CASSPTGVEQFF
TRBV7-7	TRBJ2-2	NA	many	TGTGCCAGCAGCAATAATGGGAACACCGGGGAGCTGTTTTTT	CASSNNGNTGELFF
TRBV25-1	TRBJ2-5	NA	NA	TGTGCCAGCGTCCCAAAGGGCAGGGCGGAGACCCAGTACTTC	CASVPKGRAETQYF
TRBV12-3/TRBV12-4	TRBJ2-5	NA	NA	TGTGCCAGCACCGATGGTCGGGGGGCGGAAGAGACCCAGTACTTC	CASTDGRGAEETQYF
TRBV5-6	TRBJ2-7	NA	few	TGTGCCAGCAGCAGTGGACGCCGGCTCGGCGAGCAGTACTTC	CASSSGRRLGEQYF
TRBV7-8	TRBJ1-2	NA	many	TGTGCCAGCAGCTTAGCTGCAACTAACTATGGCTACACCTTC	CASSLAATNYGYTF
TRBV19	TRBJ1-1	NA	many	TGTGCCAGTAGTATCTCCAGGGTTGGCACTGAAGCTTTCTTT	CASSISRVGTEAFF
TRBV7-2	TRBJ1-2	NA	NA	TGTGCCAGCAGCTTAGATTGGAACCTAGGCTACACCTTC	CASSLDWNLGYTF
TRBV20-1	TRBJ1-1	NA	many	TGCAGTGCTAGGCCGCCTCAGGGTGCGACTGAAGCTTTCTTT	CSARPPQGATEAFF
TRBV19	TRBJ1-1	TRBD1	few	TGTGCCAGTAGTGGGAGGACAGGGGGCGCCGAGAACACTGAAGCTTTCTTT	CASSGRTGGAENTEAFF
TRBV7-2	TRBJ1-2	TRBD1	once	TGTGCCAGCAGCCTGGGACAGGAGGGCGACTACACCTTC	CASSLGQEGDYTF
TRBV6-6	TRBJ1-4	NA	NA	TGTGCCAGCAGTGTACCAGGACGGGCCGTTGGGGAAAAACTGTTTTTT	CASSVPGRAVGEKLFF
TRBV7-2	TRBJ2-7	NA	NA	TGTGCCAGCAGCTCTCACGCTCGACCGCTCGAGCAGTACTTC	CASSSHARPLEQYF
TRBV10-3	TRBJ2-7	NA	NA	TGTGCCAGCAGTCTTAGGGGAGCCGGCACCGAGCAGTACTTC	CASSLRGAGTEQYF
TRBV14	TRBJ2-7	NA	NA	TGTGCCAGCAGCCAAGACGAAGGGTTGATCGCCTACGAGCAGTACTTC	CASSQDEGLIAYEQYF
TRBV10-2	TRBJ1-1	NA	NA	TGCGCCAGCAGTGACCGGACCTGGACGTACACTGAAGCTTTCTTT	CASSDRTWTYTEAFF
TRBV7-2	TRBJ2-7	TRBD1	once	TGTGCCAGCAGCTTAGGGACAGGGGTGGACGAGCAGTACTTC	CASSLGTGVDEQYF
TRBV2	TRBJ2-7	TRBD2	many	TGTGCCAGCATCCGGGGGGGACTCTACGAGCAGTACTTC	CASIRGGLYEQYF
TRBV7-8	TRBJ1-6	NA	NA	TGTGCCAGCGGCGACATTGGAAATTCACCCTTCCACTTT	CASGDIGNSPFHF
TRBV7-2	TRBJ2-2	TRBD2	NA	TGTGCCAGCAGCCCGACCGCGGGGGTTAGCGGGAGCCCTATTCGCACCCGGGAGCTGTTTTTT	CASSPTAGVSGSPIRTRELFF
TRBV7-9	TRBJ2-5	TRBD2	many	TGTGCCAGCAGCTTAGCTAGCGGGAGAGGGGAGACCCAGTACTTC	CASSLASGRGETQYF
TRBV25-1	TRBJ2-5	TRBD2	many	TGTGCCAGCAGTGAAGCGCGGGGGGCGCCGGGGTCCCAGTACTTC	CASSEARGAPGSQYF
TRBV7-9	TRBJ1-5	NA	many	TGTGCCAGCAGCCATGGGAGGGGCGGCAATCAGCCCCAGCATTTT	CASSHGRGGNQPQHF
TRBV10-3	TRBJ1-6	NA	NA	TGTGCCATCAACCCGGGACTGTATAATTCACCCCTCCACTTT	CAINPGLYNSPLHF
TRBV29-1	TRBJ2-5	NA	many	TGCAGCGTTGGGTCGGGAACCCAGTACTTC	CSVGSGTQYF
TRBV7-9	TRBJ2-7	NA	many	TGTGCCAGCAGCTCGGAGATGCTCTACGAGCAGTACTTC	CASSSEMLYEQYF
TRBV2	TRBJ2-7	NA	many	TGTGCCAGCCGTGTTATCTCCTACGAGCAGTACTTC	CASRVISYEQYF
TRBV4-3	TRBJ2-7	NA	NA	TGCGCCAGCAGCCAAGTACTAGGGCAGGGGGGTCGGTGGGAGCAGTACTTC	CASSQVLGQGGRWEQYF
TRBV7-9	TRBJ1-5	NA	many	TGTGCCAGCAGCGAAATGACAGAGCGTCAGCCCCAGCATTTT	CASSEMTERQPQHF
TRBV5-8	TRBJ2-5	TRBD2	NA	TGTGCCAGCAGCTCGAGCCTGCTTAGGGGACCGCGGGGGGAGACCCAGTACTTC	CASSSSLLRGPRGETQYF
TRBV5-5	TRBJ1-1	NA	many	TGTGCCAGCAGCTTTGACGGGTGGGACACTGAAGCTTTCTTT	CASSFDGWDTEAFF
TRBV15	TRBJ2-6	NA	NA	TGTGCCACCAGCAGGGGACGTCGTGGCTCTGGGGCCAACGTCCTGACTTTC	CATSRGRRGSGANVLTF
TRBV10-1	TRBJ2-7	NA	many	TGCGCCAGCAGACACCGGGACACCGTATCCTACGAGCAGTACTTC	CASRHRDTVSYEQYF
TRBV4-1	TRBJ1-2	NA	NA	TGTGCCAGCAGCCAAGATACAGCACCGGGTGGCTACACCTTC	CASSQDTAPGGYTF
TRBV20-1	TRBJ1-2	NA	once	TGCAGTGCTAGGCACCCCACCCTGGCCTATGGCTACACCTTC	CSARHPTLAYGYTF
TRBV5-6	TRBJ2-5	NA	many	TGTGCCAGCAGCTTGTTTGTCCAAGAGACCCAGTACTTC	CASSLFVQETQYF